The clone carrying this T cell receptor beta chain was counted a few times. The antigen is undetermined. Only in-frame clones appear in the TCRdb table, and some are missing; sequencing was by immunoSEQ multiplex PCR. The profile shows some 11,000 clones, roughly 84% of them singletons. The data derive from a study of immune evolution from preneoplasia to lung adenocarcinoma. The V gene's germline CDR1 is SGDLS and CDR2 YYNGEE. The CDR3 is made up of 14 amino acids. V dropped 4 bases and J dropped 7; count of bases not matched to a gene: 9. Study-wide findings and caveats: From normal lung to invasive adenocarcinoma, top clone frequencies appeared to decrease.

The source is a person aged 65-85 years with lung adenocarcinoma. The rearrangement uses TRBV9 and TRBJ2-5, with 8 bases lining up with TRBD1. Sequencing was performed on FFPE minimally invasive lung adenocarcinoma tissue. DNA for the CDR3: TGTGCCAGCAGCACAGGACAGGGAACGGGGACCCAGTACTTC. As protein: CASSTGQGTGTQYF.